This is a list of T cell receptor beta chains from one sample in a study of Ad26.COV2.S vaccination and SARS-CoV-2 variants. The assay was immunoSEQ multiplex PCR, and TCRdb's table has in-frame clones only and misses some. The data show around 450,000 clones, 70% to 90% seen once. Material: peripheral blood, obtained in a trial of Ad26.COV2.S vaccine versus placebo. These receptors came from a person aged 18 to 59 who received the Ad26.COV2.S COVID-19 vaccine or a placebo. The CDR3 runs from the conserved cysteine through the conserved F or W. The D gene is left open where the match is weak. The size of a clone is reported for some rows only, either as once, few or many, or as a class for expanded clones.

>TRBJ2-1|TRBV15|TRBD1|.
CATSRDRGQLSGLGSSYNEQFF
TGTGCCACCAGCAGAGACAGGGGGCAATTGTCGGGTCTGGGAAGCTCCTACAATGAGCAGTTCTTC
>TRBJ2-7|TRBV19|TRBD2|.
CASSRGLAGAFYEQYF
TGTGCCAGTAGCCGGGGACTAGCGGGGGCTTTTTACGAGCAGTACTTC
>TRBJ2-1|TRBV4-3|.|.
CASSQVRDLTYNEQFF
TGCGCCAGCAGCCAAGTTCGGGACTTAACCTACAATGAGCAGTTCTTC
>TRBJ2-5|TRBV5-1|TRBD1|few
CASSLEWTGEETQYF
TGCGCCAGCAGCTTGGAGTGGACAGGTGAAGAGACCCAGTACTTC
>TRBJ1-2|TRBV7-9|TRBD1|.
CASSGWTGVNYGYTF
TGTGCCAGCAGCGGCTGGACAGGAGTGAACTATGGCTACACCTTC
>TRBJ1-1|TRBV9|TRBD1|.
CASSPRTGEGNTEAFF
TGTGCCAGCAGCCCTAGGACAGGGGAAGGAAACACTGAAGCTTTCTTT
>TRBJ1-2|TRBV6-2/TRBV6-3|.|.
CASSIYGRDYGYTF
TGTGCCAGCAGTATTTATGGTAGAGACTATGGCTACACCTTC
>TRBJ1-1|TRBV7-9|.|few
CASTPTQLMNTEAFF
TGTGCCAGCACCCCTACTCAGCTCATGAACACTGAAGCTTTCTTT
>TRBJ2-1|TRBV5-4|TRBD2|.
CASSLGETSGAYNEQFF
TGTGCCAGCAGCTTGGGAGAGACTAGCGGGGCTTACAATGAGCAGTTCTTC
>TRBJ1-2|TRBV7-9|.|.
CASSKKSPGDGGYTF
TGTGCCAGCAGCAAAAAATCTCCTGGAGATGGTGGCTACACCTTC
>TRBJ1-6|TRBV5-6|.|.
CASSLRQTLRYSPLHF
TGTGCCAGCAGCTTGCGACAAACCCTTCGATATTCACCCCTCCACTTT
>TRBJ2-5|TRBV5-1|TRBD2|.
CASSGGGAETQYF
TGCGCCAGCAGCGGCGGGGGTGCAGAGACCCAGTACTTC
>TRBJ2-5|TRBV6-2/TRBV6-3|TRBD2|.
CASSPALAGTETQYF
TGTGCCAGCAGCCCCGCCCTAGCGGGGACAGAGACCCAGTACTTC
>TRBJ1-3|TRBV5-5|.|.
CASSLGGLAGNTIYF
TGTGCCAGCAGCTTGGGCGGGCTAGCTGGAAACACCATATATTTT
>TRBJ1-1|TRBV5-1|.|.
CASTPGGGGNTEAFF
TGCGCCAGCACCCCCGGGGGGGGAGGAAACACTGAAGCTTTCTTT
>TRBJ2-3|TRBV2|.|once
CASSEARTSTDTQYF
TGTGCCAGCAGTGAAGCCAGGACTAGCACAGATACGCAGTATTTT
>TRBJ2-7|TRBV7-2|TRBD1|.
CASSTRQGTYEQYF
TGTGCCAGCAGCACTAGACAGGGGACCTACGAGCAGTACTTC
>TRBJ1-2|TRBV28|.|.
CASEDSLYGYTF
TGTGCCAGCGAGGACTCCTTGTATGGCTACACCTTC
>TRBJ1-4|TRBV21-1|.|.
CASSSWPWGREKLFF
TGTGCCAGCAGCTCGTGGCCCTGGGGGCGGGAAAAACTGTTTTTT
>TRBJ2-5|TRBV25-1|.|.
CASTFQGTGVVYF
TGTGCCAGCACTTTTCAGGGAACGGGGGTAGTATACTTC
>TRBJ2-4|TRBV29-1|.|.
CSVAYRGGKNIQYF
TGCAGCGTTGCTTACAGGGGAGGGAAAAACATTCAGTACTTC
>TRBJ1-2|TRBV11-2|.|.
CASSTLGGDWNYGYTF
TGTGCCAGCAGCACTCTAGGGGGGGATTGGAACTATGGCTACACCTTC
>TRBJ2-3|TRBV6-5|TRBD2|.
CASSLSAGDTDTQYF
TGTGCCAGCAGCTTGTCGGCGGGGGATACAGATACGCAGTATTTT
>TRBJ2-7|TRBV19|.|.
CASSISTGGYEQYF
TGTGCCAGTAGTATATCTACAGGAGGCTACGAGCAGTACTTC
>TRBJ2-4|TRBV2|TRBD2|.
CASSQGGLAENIQYF
TGTGCCAGCAGTCAGGGTGGGCTAGCGGAAAACATTCAGTACTTC
>TRBJ1-6|TRBV4-3|.|.
CASSQSGQSSYNSPLHF
TGCGCCAGCAGCCAGTCGGGACAAAGCTCCTATAATTCACCCCTCCACTTT
>TRBJ2-3|TRBV12-2|.|.
CASRLSDIGKGVGYTDTQYF
TGTGCAAGTCGCTTATCCGATATAGGAAAGGGAGTGGGATACACAGATACGCAGTATTTT
>TRBJ2-5|TRBV7-9|.|.
CASSFSSGTIKETQYF
TGTGCCAGCAGCTTTAGTTCCGGGACAATAAAAGAGACCCAGTACTTC
>TRBJ2-7|TRBV6-5|.|.
CASLRAGEQYF
TGTGCCAGTTTAAGGGCTGGGGAGCAGTACTTC
>TRBJ1-1|TRBV7-8|.|.
CASSHSTPNTEAFF
TGTGCCAGCAGCCATTCGACCCCGAACACTGAAGCTTTCTTT
>TRBJ1-2|TRBV24-1|TRBD1|.
CATSDPRGRGYGYTF
TGTGCCACCAGTGACCCCAGGGGGCGCGGCTATGGCTACACCTTC
>TRBJ1-3|TRBV30|TRBD1|once
CAGTRGPGNTIYF
TGTGCCGGTACCAGGGGGCCGGGAAACACCATATATTTT
>TRBJ2-3|TRBV7-6|.|.
CASSLWPADTQYF
TGTGCCAGCAGCCTTTGGCCGGCAGATACGCAGTATTTT
>TRBJ2-1|TRBV30|.|.
CAWTGTGTHQNNEQFF
TGTGCCTGGACTGGCACCGGGACACATCAGAACAATGAGCAGTTCTTC
>TRBJ1-1|TRBV6-5|TRBD1|once
CASSTGTGNTEAFF
TGTGCCAGCAGCACCGGGACAGGGAACACTGAAGCTTTCTTT
>TRBJ1-5|TRBV12-3/TRBV12-4|.|.
CASTRHDSQPQHF
TGTGCCAGCACCCGCCATGACAGTCAGCCCCAGCATTTT
>TRBJ2-7|TRBV29-1|TRBD1|.
CSVRKGTGATHEQYF
TGCAGCGTCCGGAAAGGGACAGGGGCGACCCACGAGCAGTACTTC
>TRBJ1-1|TRBV7-3|.|.
CASSLVGAAGTEAFF
TGTGCCAGCAGCTTAGTTGGCGCCGCTGGAACTGAAGCTTTCTTT
>TRBJ2-7|TRBV28|TRBD1|once
CASEGTGGESGEQYF
TGTGCCAGCGAGGGGACAGGGGGCGAGTCAGGAGAGCAGTACTTC
>TRBJ1-2|TRBV6-5|.|.
CASTRGGSANYGYTF
TGTGCCAGCACAAGAGGAGGCTCTGCTAACTATGGCTACACCTTC
>TRBJ2-1|TRBV19|.|.
CASSIGFSHPSIYNEQFF
TGTGCCAGTAGTATCGGTTTTTCGCACCCCTCGATCTACAATGAGCAGTTCTTC
>TRBJ2-7|TRBV7-2|.|.
CASSLMSYEQYF
TGTGCCAGCAGCTTAATGTCCTACGAGCAGTACTTC
>TRBJ2-5|TRBV11-1|TRBD1|.
CASSLDRAIETQYF
TGTGCCAGCAGCCTGGACAGGGCTATAGAGACCCAGTACTTC
>TRBJ2-3|TRBV7-2|TRBD1|once
CASSLVGTGGSDTQYF
TGTGCCAGCAGCTTAGTGGGGACAGGGGGTTCAGATACGCAGTATTTT
>TRBJ1-3|TRBV30|.|.
CASGVGRTSRSGNTIYF
TGTGCCTCCGGGGTGGGCAGGACATCTCGCTCTGGAAACACCATATATTTT
>TRBJ1-2|TRBV3-1/TRBV3-2|.|.
CASSQDVGGRGYTF
TGTGCCAGCAGCCAAGATGTGGGGGGACGTGGCTACACCTTC
>TRBJ2-2|TRBV24-1|TRBD2|.
CATSDSTWGGTNTGELFF
TGTGCCACCAGTGATTCAACCTGGGGGGGGACGAACACCGGGGAGCTGTTTTTT
>TRBJ2-7|TRBV4-3|TRBD1|many
CASSQGVRDRGHEQYF
TGCGCCAGCAGCCAAGGTGTCCGGGACAGGGGGCACGAGCAGTACTTC
>TRBJ2-7|TRBV3-1/TRBV3-2|.|.
CASSQDPQGNYEQYF
TGTGCCAGCAGCCAAGATCCGCAGGGGAACTACGAGCAGTACTTC
>TRBJ1-1|TRBV7-9|.|.
CASRQTAPNTEAFF
TGTGCCAGCAGACAGACGGCACCGAACACTGAAGCTTTCTTT
>TRBJ2-3|TRBV13|.|.
CASSLTGEGTQYF
TGTGCCAGCAGCTTAACAGGGGAGGGTACGCAGTATTTT
>TRBJ2-1|TRBV20-1|TRBD2|.
CSASSGRGGYNEQFF
TGCAGTGCTAGTTCAGGGCGGGGGGGATACAATGAGCAGTTCTTC
>TRBJ2-7|TRBV2|TRBD1|many
CASSPGTGGYEQYF
TGTGCCAGCAGTCCCGGGACAGGGGGCTACGAGCAGTACTTC
>TRBJ1-6|TRBV4-3|.|few
CASSLGGETSPLHF
TGCGCCAGCAGCTTAGGCGGCGAGACTTCACCCCTCCACTTT
>TRBJ2-7|TRBV6-6|.|.
CASSYWAAAANYEQYF
TGTGCCAGCAGTTACTGGGCCGCGGCGGCTAACTACGAGCAGTACTTC
>TRBJ2-7|TRBV6-6|.|.
CASSANYEQYF
TGTGCCAGCAGTGCAAACTACGAGCAGTACTTC
>TRBJ1-5|TRBV6-1|.|once
CASSEARRQGQPQHF
TGTGCCAGCAGTGAAGCGCGGCGCCAGGGGCAGCCCCAGCATTTT